The 19 T cell receptor beta chains below were found in one sample sequenced in a study of blood T cells in healthy people across ages. Primers used in a second PCR of roughly 6 to 11 cycles were a sample-barcoded 5' primer and a J-beta primer mix. TCRdb fed the 5' RACE reads into MiXCR, producing one record per CDR3 protein. The sample shows 550,000 to 750,000 distinct CDR3 sequences, under 25% of them seen only once. The specimen sequenced was blood. These receptors originate from a man aged 65-85 years in good health.

A few counts support this clonotype. The chain is built from TRBV6-1 and TRBJ1-1; 7 nucleotides align to TRBD1. V trimming: 6 bases; J trimming: 4 bases; junction bases outside the gene matches: 20. Germline V lookup: CDR1 MNHNS, CDR2 SASEGT. The CDR3 length is 18 residues. CDR3 amino acids: CASSVPRDSGRFGTEAFF. CDR3 DNA: TGTGCCAGCAGCGTACCCCGGGACAGTGGGAGGTTCGGCACTGAAGCTTTCTTT.

Concerning this clonotype: One end of the junction does not line up with germline, which may come from a read error. V gene TRBV29-1 combines with J gene TRBJ2-7, with D perhaps given as TRBD1 or TRBD2 (6 bases each). Germline V CDR1 and CDR2: SQVTM, ANQGSEA. The CDR3 is 13 residues long. CDR3 protein: CNVVGGLNYEQYF. In DNA, the CDR3 is TGCAACGTTGTAGGGGGACTGAACTACGAGCAGTACTTC.

A few counts support this clonotype. V and J are TRBV5-1 and TRBJ2-1; D could derive from TRBD1 or TRBD2 (5 bases each). This CDR3 contains 15 residues. Germline-derived CDR1 and CDR2 are SGHRS and YFSETQ. V lost 1 base to trimming and J lost 4 bases, with 12 bases between them. CDR3 sequence reads: CASSLILGVYNEQFF. CDR3 bases: TGCGCCAGCAGCTTGATTCTGGGGGTGTACAATGAGCAGTTCTTC.

The chain couples TRBV20-1 to TRBJ1-1; D call uncertain. The CDR3 is made up of 12 amino acids. V dropped 3 bases and J dropped 1 base, with 6 bases sitting between them. Germline CDR1 and CDR2: DFQATT and SNEGSKA (reference sequence). Here the CDR3 reads CSASQTNTEAFF. The CDR3 DNA sequence: TGCAGTGCTAGCCAAACGAACACTGAAGCTTTCTTT.

CDR3: CSAAGQFYEQYF. The CDR3 nucleotides are TGCAGTGCCGCCGGACAGTTCTACGAGCAGTACTTC. The chain couples TRBV20-1 to TRBJ2-1, with TRBD1 as a possible D gene (6 bases). The J call may not be correct, given that the DNA end is closer to TRBJ2-7. Germline values: CDR1 DFQATT, CDR2 SNEGSKA (reference sequence). This CDR3 spans 12 amino acids.

This clonotype was detected only a few times. With a much larger clone just one base away, this may be a read error. The rearrangement joins TRBV11-2 to TRBJ2-1; maybe TRBD1 (6 bases). The CDR3 has 16 residues. Germline lookup yields CDR1 SGHAT and CDR2 FQNNGV. As DNA, the CDR3 is TGTGCCCGCAGCCCAGTGGCCAGGGGCTCCTACAATGAGCAGTTCTTC. This sequence encodes CARSPVARGSYNEQFF. The full variable domain, rest sourced from reference TRBV11-2 and TRBJ2-1, is EAGVAQSPRYKIIEKRQSVAFWCNPISGHATLYWYQQILGQGPKLLIQFQNNGVVDDSQLPKDRFSAERLKGVDSTLKIQPAKLEDSAVYLCARSPVARGSYNEQFFGPGTRLTVL.

The sample holds a few counts of this clonotype. This sequence joins TRBV15 and TRBJ2-4; D unclear. The V and J ends lost 0 bases and 16 bases respectively, with 10 bases between them. The CDR3 is 11 amino acids. CDR1 and CDR2 from the germline V gene are LNHNV and YYDKDF (reference sequence). The CDR3 reads CATSRDLARYF. In nucleotides, the CDR3 is TGTGCCACCAGCAGAGATTTAGCCCGCTACTTC.

This clonotype has more than one count but fewer than ten. The chain employs TRBV11-2 and TRBJ2-5; 9 bases match TRBD2. Germline V CDR1 and CDR2: SGHAT, FQNNGV. The CDR3 spans 15 residues. J lost 2 bases, V lost 4 bases, and 5 bases had no gene match. CDR3 amino acids: CASSSLAGSQETQYF. The CDR3 bases are TGTGCCAGCAGCTCCCTAGCGGGATCTCAAGAGACCCAGTACTTC.

This clonotype was recorded at least ten times. The chain couples TRBV20-1 to TRBJ2-5; TRBD2 is a possible D gene (5 bases). Trimming removed 2 bases at V and 5 bases at J, with 12 bases between. The CDR3 spans 13 residues. Germline V CDR1 and CDR2: DFQATT, SNEGSKA (reference sequence). CDR3 in DNA: TGCAGTGCTAGATGGGCCGGGATGGAGACCCAGTACTTC. Its protein product is CSARWAGMETQYF.

The rearrangement joins TRBV20-1 to TRBJ2-5; 14 bases fit TRBD2. Germline trimming cut 4 bases from V and 4 bases from J; bases unmatched to any gene: 5. CDR1 and CDR2 from the germline V gene are DFQATT and SNEGSKA (reference sequence). The CDR3 has 15 amino acids. The CDR3 DNA sequence: TGCAGTGCTACCTCCGGGACTAGCGGGAGAGAGACCCAGTACTTC. This translates into CSATSGTSGRETQYF.

This chain uses TRBV7-9 with TRBJ2-3; 11 bases agree with TRBD2. The CDR3 extends over 15 amino acids. V trimming: 4 bases; J trimming: 6 bases; junction bases outside the gene matches: 6. Germline-derived CDR1 and CDR2 are SEHNR and FQNEAQ (reference sequence). The CDR3 loop is CASSSGLAALDTQYF. The DNA for the CDR3 is TGTGCCAGCAGCTCGGGACTAGCGGCCTTGGATACGCAGTATTTT.

The chain couples TRBV6-5 to TRBJ2-7, with D possibly TRBD2 on 7 matching bases. The CDR3 extends over 14 amino acids. Germline V gene data show CDR1 as MNHEY and CDR2 as SVGAGI. Trimming took 6 bases from V and 1 from J, leaving 13 bases between them. The CDR3 DNA sequence: TGTGCCAGCAGCGGGGGGACACCGTCCTACGAGCAGTACTTC. This encodes CASSGGTPSYEQYF.

This chain joins TRBV20-1 and TRBJ2-2, with TRBD2 matching over 7 bases. Germline V gene data show CDR1 as DFQATT and CDR2 as SNEGSKA (reference sequence). CDR3 length: 13 residues. The junction had 5 bases not matched to a gene; V was cut back by 5 bases and J by 5 bases. This CDR3 reads CSAGLGGTGELFF. CDR3 bases: TGCAGTGCTGGACTAGGAGGGACCGGGGAGCTGTTTTTT.

V gene TRBV29-1 combines with J gene TRBJ2-1; 10 bases agree with TRBD1. V shed 6 bases, J shed 2 bases, and the junction held 7 bases outside the gene matches. Looked up from germline, CDR1 is SQVTM and CDR2 is ANQGSEA. This CDR3 is 15 amino acids long. In nucleotides, the CDR3 is TGCAGCGTGTTGGGGGGACAGGGGACCTACAATGAGCAGTTCTTC. It specifies CSVLGGQGTYNEQFF.

This clonotype has a handful of counts. V and J are TRBV7-8 and TRBJ1-6; D remains ambiguous. Per germline, CDR1 SGHVS and CDR2 FQNEAQ. The CDR3 loop spans 14 amino acids. V lost 2 bases and J lost 8, with 10 bases in between. CDR3: CASSLTGPDSPLHF. CDR3 coding DNA: TGTGCCAGCAGCTTAACCGGACCAGATTCACCCCTCCACTTT.

V is TRBV27 and J is TRBJ2-1; 11 bases are shared with TRBD2. The V gene end was trimmed by 4 bases and the J gene end by 8 bases; junction bases not matched to a gene: 10. The CDR3 sequence is 16 residues long. The germline V gene encodes CDR1 MNHEY and CDR2 SMNVEV (reference sequence). The CDR3 here is CASSSWILAGEDEQFF. The CDR3 bases are TGTGCCAGCAGTTCCTGGATACTAGCGGGAGAGGATGAGCAGTTCTTC.

The chain joins TRBV20-1 to TRBJ2-3; 10 bases are shared with TRBD2. Germline V gene lookup returns CDR1 DFQATT and CDR2 SNEGSKA (reference sequence). With V trimmed by 5 bases and J by 2 bases, 7 bases remained unmatched. The CDR3 extends over 15 amino acids. For the CDR3, the DNA is TGCAGTGCTGCCAGACTAGCGGGCCTCACAGATACGCAGTATTTT. It specifies CSAARLAGLTDTQYF.

This clonotype was seen only a few times. Since no conserved phenylalanine or tryptophan closes the CDR3, a read error is the likely cause. The V gene is TRBV24-1, the J gene TRBJ1-1, with D unclear. Germline V lookup: CDR1 KGHDR, CDR2 SFDVKD. This CDR3 comprises 14 residues. V lost 3 bases and J 1 base, leaving 8 bases between the germline ends. CDR3 nucleotide sequence: TGTGCCACCAGTGATGGGCACCGGAACACTGAAGCTTTCTCT. This codes for CATSDGHRNTEAFS.

About this clonotype itself: A much larger clone lies one base from this, so it may be a read error. The rearrangement joins TRBV6-1 to TRBJ2-7; D is uncertain. CDR1 is MNHNS and CDR2 is SASEGT in the germline V gene. The CDR3 is 11 amino acids. V was trimmed by 3 bases and J by 3 bases, leaving 3 bases between them. CDR3 sequence reads: CASSDFYEQYF. CDR3 coding DNA: TGTGCCAGCAGTGACTTCTACGAGCAGTACTTC.